The 10 T cell receptor beta chains reported below all come from one sample, sequenced in a study of Ad26.COV2.S vaccination and SARS-CoV-2 variants. TCRdb's table, derived via immunoSEQ multiplex PCR, lists solely in-frame clones and lacks some. This table has around 340,000 clones, approximately 86% appearing once. Treatment described: around 19 received Ad26.COV2.S at low or high dose, single or two shots; 5 received placebo; per-sample allocation not given. On day 63 after the first injection, vaccine and placebo recipients gave samples. The sample consisted of peripheral blood, taken in a trial of Ad26.COV2.S vaccine versus placebo. These receptors were obtained from a person aged 18-65 years who received the Ad26.COV2.S COVID-19 vaccine or a placebo.

The V and J genes are TRBV3-1 (or the pseudogene TRBV3-2) and TRBJ2-7; 12 nucleotides match TRBD2. V lost 4 bases and J lost 5; bases outside the gene matches: 9. There are 16 residues in the CDR3. Germline V gene data show CDR1 as LGHDT and CDR2 as YNNKEL (reference sequence). The CDR3 protein is CASSLLAGGGSDEQYF. The CDR3, as DNA: TGTGCCAGCAGCCTCCTAGCGGGAGGGGGCTCGGACGAGCAGTACTTC.

This clone was seen once. The chain carries TRBV27 and TRBJ1-2; maybe TRBD1 (5 bases). V was trimmed by 4 bases and J by 4 bases, leaving 13 bases between them. Germline assignment: CDR1 MNHEY and CDR2 SMNVEV (reference sequence). The CDR3 runs to 14 residues. The chain's CDR3 is CASSSVGRGYGYTF. The CDR3 coding sequence is TGTGCCAGCAGTTCGGTGGGGCGAGGCTATGGCTACACCTTC.

This clone occurred once. V and J are TRBV5-6 and TRBJ1-6; D call uncertain. CDR3 length: 14 residues. V was trimmed by 2 bases and J by 7 bases, leaving 10 bases between them. Germline V gene data show CDR1 as SGHDT and CDR2 as YYEEEE. CDR3 DNA sequence: TGTGCCAGCAGCTTAGGTGCCTCAAATTCACCCCTCCACTTT. Protein: CASSLGASNSPLHF. Full variable domain (outside the CDR3, taken from reference TRBV5-6 and TRBJ1-6): DAGVTQSPTHLIKTRGQQVTLRCSPKSGHDTVSWYQQALGQGPQFIFQYYEEEERQRGNFPDRFSGHQFPNYSSELNVNALLLGDSALYLCASSLGASNSPLHFGNGTRLTVT.

This chain uses TRBV24-1 with TRBJ2-1, with D maybe TRBD2 (5 bases). Germline assignment: CDR1 KGHDR and CDR2 SFDVKD. Between the trimmed V and J ends, which lost 0 bases and 10 bases, there was a span of 12 bases. This CDR3 has 14 amino acids. CDR3 sequence reads: CATSDLARAEEQFF. CDR3 coding DNA: TGTGCCACCAGTGATTTGGCGCGGGCGGAGGAGCAGTTCTTC.

The chain recombines TRBV28 with TRBJ1-2, with D maybe TRBD1 (5 bases). With 4 bases removed from V and 12 bases from J, the gap between germline ends came to 18 bases. The CDR3 is made up of 13 amino acids. Germline V gene data show CDR1 as MDHEN and CDR2 as SYDVKM. In nucleotides, the CDR3 is TGTGCCAGCAGTTATATCCGCGGGGCGCATCACACCTTC. This translates into CASSYIRGAHHTF.

The chain combines TRBV18 with TRBJ2-7, with D perhaps TRBD1 (5 bases). The length of the CDR3 is 15 residues. V was trimmed by 1 base and J by 2 bases, leaving 12 bases between them. Germline V gene sequence: CDR1 KGHSH, CDR2 LQKENI. CDR3 nucleotides: TGTGCCAGCTCACCACAGAAGGGGATGACCTACGAGCAGTACTTC. This translates into CASSPQKGMTYEQYF. Using reference TRBV18 and TRBJ2-7 for the parts outside the CDR3, the full variable domain is NAGVMQNPRHLVRRRGQEARLRCSPMKGHSHVYWYRQLPEEGLKFMVYLQKENIIDESGMPKERFSAEFPKEGPSILRIQQVVRGDSAAYFCASSPQKGMTYEQYFGPGTRLTVT.

The rearrangement uses TRBV27 and TRBJ2-7; 9 bases are shared with TRBD1. Per the germline V gene, CDR1 is MNHEY and CDR2 is SMNVEV (reference sequence). V trimming: 4 bases; J trimming: 5 bases; junction bases outside the gene matches: 6. The CDR3 consists of 14 residues. The CDR3: CASSYGTGNDEQYF. The CDR3 DNA reads as TGTGCCAGCAGTTATGGGACAGGGAACGACGAGCAGTACTTC.

The J gene is TRBJ2-2, the V gene TRBV7-2; the match to TRBD2 covers 14 bases. The V segment lost 5 bases and the J segment 6 bases; nucleotides outside the gene matches: 5. The CDR3 runs to 16 residues. Germline CDR1 is SGHTA and CDR2 is FQGNSA. The CDR3 spells CASSPRGLAGAGELFF. CDR3 in DNA: TGTGCCAGCAGCCCAAGGGGACTAGCGGGGGCCGGGGAGCTGTTTTTT.

The rearrangement uses TRBV7-8 and TRBJ1-2; D perhaps matches TRBD1 (6 bases). Trimming cost V 2 bases and J 7 bases, with 14 bases left between them. This CDR3 comprises 14 residues. Germline CDR1 SGHVS, CDR2 FQNEAQ. CDR3 amino acids: CASSLSRDRPGYTF. CDR3 DNA: TGTGCCAGCAGCTTAAGTCGAGACAGGCCTGGCTACACCTTC.

The genes are TRBV15 and TRBJ2-7, with 11 nucleotides matching TRBD1. After removal of 5 bases from V and 4 bases from J, the junction contained 4 bases not matched to a gene. CDR3 size: 14 residues. Germline CDR1 reads LNHNV; CDR2 reads YYDKDF (reference sequence). The CDR3 loop is CATSGQGASYEQYF. CDR3 in DNA: TGTGCCACCAGCGGACAGGGGGCGTCGTACGAGCAGTACTTC.